Reported below is one TCR beta chain. Its antigen is unknown. This CDR3 contains 16 residues. Germline values: CDR1 SGHRS, CDR2 YFSETQ. Deletions cut 3 bases from V and 9 bases from J, with 22 bases between. The data were taken from a study of CD8+ T cells in alopecia areata. Overall study context: Twice daily, treated patients received 5 to 10 mg of oral tofacitinib.

Extraction of RNA preceded its reverse transcription into cDNA, which served as the sequencing template. Assay: immunoSEQ multiplex PCR; the TCRdb copy retains only in-frame clones and omits some. The repertoire holds 100,000 to 150,000 clones, with 49% as singletons. Points from the study as a whole: Alopecia totalis/universalis scalp especially showed more expanded CD8+ clones than normal scalp. Between patients, shared TCR sequences were less clear than in mice. This was possibly due in part to HLA diversity in the patient population.

Sequenced material: CD8+ T cells sorted from blood, taken at week 0. V usage is TRBV5-1 and J usage is TRBJ2-1; D remains unclear. The TCR originated in a human donor with alopecia areata. The CDR3 bases are TGCGCCAGCAGCTGGGATCCTAAAAGGGCACACACTGAGCAGTTCTTC. This translates into CASSWDPKRAHTEQFF.